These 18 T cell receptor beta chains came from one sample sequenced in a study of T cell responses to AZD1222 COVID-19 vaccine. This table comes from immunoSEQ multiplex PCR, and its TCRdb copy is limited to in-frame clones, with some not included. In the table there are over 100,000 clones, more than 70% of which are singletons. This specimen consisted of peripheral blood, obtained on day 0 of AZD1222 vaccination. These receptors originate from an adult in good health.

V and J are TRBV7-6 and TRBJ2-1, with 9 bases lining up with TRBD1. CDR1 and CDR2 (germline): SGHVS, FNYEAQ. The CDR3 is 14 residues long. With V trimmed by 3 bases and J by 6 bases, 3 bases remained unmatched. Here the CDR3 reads CASSFAGQGNEQFF. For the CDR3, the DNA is TGTGCCAGCAGCTTCGCGGGACAGGGCAATGAGCAGTTCTTC.

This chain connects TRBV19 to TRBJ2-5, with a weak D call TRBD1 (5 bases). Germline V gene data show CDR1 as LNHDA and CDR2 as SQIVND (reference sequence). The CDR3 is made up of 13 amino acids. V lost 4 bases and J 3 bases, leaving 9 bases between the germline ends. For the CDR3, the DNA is TGTGCCAGTAGTAGGCAGGGCAAAGAGACCCAGTACTTC. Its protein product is CASSRQGKETQYF.

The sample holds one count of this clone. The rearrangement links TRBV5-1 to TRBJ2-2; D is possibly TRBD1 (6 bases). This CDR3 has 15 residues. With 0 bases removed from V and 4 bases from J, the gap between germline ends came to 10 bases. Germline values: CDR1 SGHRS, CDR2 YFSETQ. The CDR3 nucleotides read TGCGCCAGCAGCTTGGGAGGGGGTCGCACCGGGGAGCTGTTTTTT. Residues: CASSLGGGRTGELFF.

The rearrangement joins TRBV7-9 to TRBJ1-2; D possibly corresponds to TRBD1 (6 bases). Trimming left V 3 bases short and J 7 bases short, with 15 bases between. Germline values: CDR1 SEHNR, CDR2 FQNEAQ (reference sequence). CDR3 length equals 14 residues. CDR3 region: CASSFSQGGGGYTF. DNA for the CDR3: TGTGCCAGCAGCTTTTCCCAAGGGGGAGGTGGCTACACCTTC.

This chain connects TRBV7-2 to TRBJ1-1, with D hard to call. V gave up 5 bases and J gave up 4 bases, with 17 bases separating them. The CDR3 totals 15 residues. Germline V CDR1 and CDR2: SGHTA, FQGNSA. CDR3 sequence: CASSLTPGEATEAFF. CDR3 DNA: TGTGCCAGCAGCCTAACCCCCGGGGAGGCCACTGAAGCTTTCTTT.

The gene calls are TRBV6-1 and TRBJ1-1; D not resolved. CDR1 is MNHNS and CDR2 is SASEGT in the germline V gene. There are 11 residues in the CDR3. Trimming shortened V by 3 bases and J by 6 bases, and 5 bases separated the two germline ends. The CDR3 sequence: CASSEGSEAFF. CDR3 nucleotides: TGTGCCAGCAGTGAGGGCTCTGAAGCTTTCTTT.

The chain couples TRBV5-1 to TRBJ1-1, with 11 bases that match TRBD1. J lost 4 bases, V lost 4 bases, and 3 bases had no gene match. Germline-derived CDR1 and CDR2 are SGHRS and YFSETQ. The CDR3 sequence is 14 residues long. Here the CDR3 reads CASSTGQGATEAFF. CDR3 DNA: TGCGCCAGCAGCACCGGACAGGGGGCCACTGAAGCTTTCTTT.

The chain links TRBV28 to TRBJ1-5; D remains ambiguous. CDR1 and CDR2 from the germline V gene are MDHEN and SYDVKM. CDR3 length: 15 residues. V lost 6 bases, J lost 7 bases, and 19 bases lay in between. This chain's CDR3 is CASSPPFGEGQPQHF. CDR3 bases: TGTGCCAGCAGCCCGCCGTTCGGGGAGGGACAGCCCCAGCATTTT.

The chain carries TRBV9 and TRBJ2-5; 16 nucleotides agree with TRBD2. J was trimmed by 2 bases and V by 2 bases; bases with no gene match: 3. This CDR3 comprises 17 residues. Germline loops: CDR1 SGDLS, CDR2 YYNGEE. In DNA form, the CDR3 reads TGTGCCAGCAGCGTGGGACTAGCGGGAGGGGAACAAGAGACCCAGTACTTC. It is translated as CASSVGLAGGEQETQYF.

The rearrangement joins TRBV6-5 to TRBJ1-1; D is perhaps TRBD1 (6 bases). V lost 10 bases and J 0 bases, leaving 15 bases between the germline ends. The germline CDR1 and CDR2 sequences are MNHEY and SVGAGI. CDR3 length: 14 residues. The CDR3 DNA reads TGTGCCATCTCACAGGGAGGTATGAACACTGAAGCTTTCTTT. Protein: CAISQGGMNTEAFF.

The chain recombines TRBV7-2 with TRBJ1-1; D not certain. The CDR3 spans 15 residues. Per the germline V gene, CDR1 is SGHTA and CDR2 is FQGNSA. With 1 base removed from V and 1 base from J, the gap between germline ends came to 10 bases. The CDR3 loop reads CASSLDGSRNTEAFF. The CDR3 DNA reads TGTGCCAGCAGCTTAGATGGGAGTCGGAACACTGAAGCTTTCTTT.

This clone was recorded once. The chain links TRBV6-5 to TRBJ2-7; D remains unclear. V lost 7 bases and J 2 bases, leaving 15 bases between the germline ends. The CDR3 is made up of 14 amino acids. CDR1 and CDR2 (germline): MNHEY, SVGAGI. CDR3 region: CASTATGGPYEQYF. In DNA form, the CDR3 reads TGTGCCAGCACCGCGACGGGTGGGCCCTACGAGCAGTACTTC.

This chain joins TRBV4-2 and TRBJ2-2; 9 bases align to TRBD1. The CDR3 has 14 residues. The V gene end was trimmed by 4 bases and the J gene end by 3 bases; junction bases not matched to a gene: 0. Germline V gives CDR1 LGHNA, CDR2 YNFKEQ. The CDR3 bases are TGTGCCAGCAGCCGGACAGGGGACACCGGGGAGCTGTTTTTT. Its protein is CASSRTGDTGELFF.

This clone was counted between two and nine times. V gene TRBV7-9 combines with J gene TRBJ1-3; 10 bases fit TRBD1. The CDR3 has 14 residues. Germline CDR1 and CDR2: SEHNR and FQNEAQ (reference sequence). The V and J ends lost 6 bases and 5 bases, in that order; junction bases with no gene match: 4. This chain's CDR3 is CASRSGQGRNTIYF. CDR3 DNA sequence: TGTGCCAGCAGATCGGGACAGGGGAGAAACACCATATATTTT. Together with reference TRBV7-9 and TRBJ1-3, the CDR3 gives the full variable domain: DTGVSQNPRHKITKRGQNVTFRCDPISEHNRLYWYRQTLGQGPEFLTYFQNEAQLEKSRLLSDRFSAERPKGSFSTLEIQRTEQGDSAMYLCASRSGQGRNTIYFGEGSWLTVV.

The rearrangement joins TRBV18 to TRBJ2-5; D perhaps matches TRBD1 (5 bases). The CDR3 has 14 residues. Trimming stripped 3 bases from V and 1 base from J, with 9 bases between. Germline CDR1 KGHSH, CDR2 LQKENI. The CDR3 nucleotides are TGTGCCAGCTCACCTGACAGAGCCCAAGAGACCCAGTACTTC. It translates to CASSPDRAQETQYF.

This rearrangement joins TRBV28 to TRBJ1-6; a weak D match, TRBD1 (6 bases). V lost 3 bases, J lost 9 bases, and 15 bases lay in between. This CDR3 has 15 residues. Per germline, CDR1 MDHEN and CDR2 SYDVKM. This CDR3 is CASSFNREVGSPLHF. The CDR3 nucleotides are TGTGCCAGCAGTTTTAACAGGGAGGTGGGTTCACCCCTCCACTTT.

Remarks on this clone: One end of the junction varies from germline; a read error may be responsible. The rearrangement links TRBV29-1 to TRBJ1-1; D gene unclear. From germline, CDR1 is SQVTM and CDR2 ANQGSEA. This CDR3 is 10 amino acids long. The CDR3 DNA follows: TGCAGCGTTGCGAACATTGAAGCTTTCTTT. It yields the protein CSVANIEAFF.

CDR3 loop: CASSYSRGTGNTIYF. CDR3 DNA sequence: TGTGCCAGCAGTTACTCGAGGGGCACCGGAAACACCATATATTTT. The V gene is TRBV6-5, the J gene TRBJ1-3; possibly TRBD1 for D (5 bases). V lost 0 bases, J lost 4 bases, and 10 bases lay in between. This CDR3 is built from 15 residues. Germline CDR1 is MNHEY and CDR2 is SVGAGI.